What follows are 2 T cell receptor beta chains derived from one specimen sequenced in a study of cytomegalovirus exposure and HLA in healthy donors. The PCR had 60 Vbeta and 13 Jbeta primers. TCRdb keeps only in-frame clones here, not all; method: immunoSEQ multiplex PCR. The table has roughly 150,000 clones, 82% seen once. Input material: PBMCs. Every receptor here comes from a male donor in good health and CMV-seronegative.

The CDR3 spells CAWSVRAGLGDEQYF. DNA of the CDR3: TGTGCCTGGAGTGTACGCGCGGGACTCGGAGACGAGCAGTACTTC. The chain couples TRBV30 to TRBJ2-5; D perhaps matches TRBD2 (6 bases). The end of the DNA fits TRBJ2-7 better, so the J call may be wrong. Germline CDR1 GTSNPN, CDR2 SVGIG (reference sequence). This CDR3 region has 15 residues.

The rearrangement uses TRBV7-9 and TRBJ2-7, with 11 bases identical to TRBD2. V dropped 5 bases and J dropped 2; count of bases not matched to a gene: 2. Germline V CDR1 and CDR2: SEHNR, FQNEAQ (reference sequence). There are 14 residues in the CDR3. CDR3 loop: CASSLSGGAYEQYF. For the CDR3, the DNA is TGTGCCAGCAGCCTTAGCGGGGGGGCCTACGAGCAGTACTTC. The full variable domain, in which reference TRBV7-9 and TRBJ2-7 provide the parts outside the CDR3, is DTGVSQNPRHKITKRGQNVTFRCDPISEHNRLYWYRQTLGQGPEFLTYFQNEAQLEKSRLLSDRFSAERPKGSFSTLEIQRTEQGDSAMYLCASSLSGGAYEQYFGPGTRLTVT.